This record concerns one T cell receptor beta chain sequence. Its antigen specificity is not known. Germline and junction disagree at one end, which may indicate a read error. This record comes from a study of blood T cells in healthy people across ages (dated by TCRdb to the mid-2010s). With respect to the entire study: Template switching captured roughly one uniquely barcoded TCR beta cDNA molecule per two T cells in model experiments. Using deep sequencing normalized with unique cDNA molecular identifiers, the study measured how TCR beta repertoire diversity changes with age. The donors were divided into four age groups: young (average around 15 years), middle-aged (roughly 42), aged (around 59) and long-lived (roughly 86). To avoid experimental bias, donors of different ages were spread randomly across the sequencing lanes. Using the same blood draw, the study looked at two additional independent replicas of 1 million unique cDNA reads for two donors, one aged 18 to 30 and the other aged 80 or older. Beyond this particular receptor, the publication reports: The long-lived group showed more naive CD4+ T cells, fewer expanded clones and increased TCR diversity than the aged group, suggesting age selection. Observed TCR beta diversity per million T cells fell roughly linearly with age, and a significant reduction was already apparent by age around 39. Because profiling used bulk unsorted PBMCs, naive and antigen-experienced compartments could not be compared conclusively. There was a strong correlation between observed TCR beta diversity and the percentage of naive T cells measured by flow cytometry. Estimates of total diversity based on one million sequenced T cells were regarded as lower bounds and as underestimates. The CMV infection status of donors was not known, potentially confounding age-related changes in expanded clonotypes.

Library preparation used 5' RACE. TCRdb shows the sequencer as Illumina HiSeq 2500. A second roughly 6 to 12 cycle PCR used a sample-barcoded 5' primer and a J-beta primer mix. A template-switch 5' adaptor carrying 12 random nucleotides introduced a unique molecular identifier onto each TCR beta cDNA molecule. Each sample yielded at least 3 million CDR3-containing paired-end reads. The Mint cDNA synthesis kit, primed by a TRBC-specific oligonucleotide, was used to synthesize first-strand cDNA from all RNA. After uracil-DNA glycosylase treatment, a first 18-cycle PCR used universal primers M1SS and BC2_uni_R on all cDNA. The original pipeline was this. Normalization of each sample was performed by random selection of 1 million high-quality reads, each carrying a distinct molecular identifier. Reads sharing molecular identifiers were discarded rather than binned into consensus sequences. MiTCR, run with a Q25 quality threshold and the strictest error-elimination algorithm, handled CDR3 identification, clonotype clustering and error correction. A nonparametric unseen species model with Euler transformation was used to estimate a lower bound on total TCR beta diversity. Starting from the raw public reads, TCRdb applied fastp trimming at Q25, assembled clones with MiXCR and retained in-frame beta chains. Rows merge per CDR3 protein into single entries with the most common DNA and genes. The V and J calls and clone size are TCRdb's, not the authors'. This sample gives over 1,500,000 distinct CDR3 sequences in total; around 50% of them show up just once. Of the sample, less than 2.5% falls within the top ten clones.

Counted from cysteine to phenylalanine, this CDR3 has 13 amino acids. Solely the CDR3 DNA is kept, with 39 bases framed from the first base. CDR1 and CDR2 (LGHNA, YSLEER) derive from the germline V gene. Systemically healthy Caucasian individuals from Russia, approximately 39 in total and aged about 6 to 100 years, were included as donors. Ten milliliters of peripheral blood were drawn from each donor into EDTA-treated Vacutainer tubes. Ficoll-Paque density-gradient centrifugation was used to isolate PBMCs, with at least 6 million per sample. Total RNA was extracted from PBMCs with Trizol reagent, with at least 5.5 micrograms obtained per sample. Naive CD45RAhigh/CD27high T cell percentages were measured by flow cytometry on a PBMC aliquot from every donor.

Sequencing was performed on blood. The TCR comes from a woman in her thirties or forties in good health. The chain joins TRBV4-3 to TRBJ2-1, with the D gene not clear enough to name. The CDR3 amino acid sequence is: CASSQDRRSERFF. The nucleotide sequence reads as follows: TGCGCCAGCAGCCAAGATCGACGGAGTGAGCGGTTCTTC.